Described below is a single T cell receptor (beta chain) sequence and its context. The antigen is unknown. The sample originates from a study of cytomegalovirus exposure and HLA in healthy donors. Trimming pared 4 bases from V and 11 bases from J, leaving 14 bases between. This CDR3 contains 12 residues. Germline lookup yields CDR1 MDHEN and CDR2 SYDVKM. Primers for the PCR totalled 60 Vbeta and 13 Jbeta. TCRdb's table, derived via immunoSEQ multiplex PCR, lists solely in-frame clones and lacks some. The sample comprises around 150,000 clones, more than 60% of which are singletons, and about 8% rests with the top ten. The donors comprised healthy bone marrow donors. Study-level points and caveats: Confirmation was obtained in vitro that a few CMV-associated chains are specific for CMV antigens. The listing of 150 or so TCR beta chains classed them as cytomegalovirus-associated. Immune exposure information available was restricted to CMV serostatus.

Sequenced sample: PBMCs. This chain joins TRBV28 and TRBJ2-5; D perhaps matches TRBD2 (6 bases). The receptor was isolated from a woman aged 40 to 50 in good health and CMV-seropositive. The CDR3 protein is CASSSGSGEQYF. CDR3 sequence (DNA): TGTGCCAGCAGTTCTGGGTCGGGGGAGCAGTACTTC.